This T cell receptor (beta chain) was recovered during a study of T cells in Graves' hyperthyroidism and ophthalmopathy. The CDR3 has 15 residues. The germline V gene encodes CDR1 SGHTA and CDR2 FQGNSA. V gave up 0 bases and J gave up 5 bases; unmatched junction bases: 6. Concerning this clonotype: Its antigen is as yet unknown.

Ophthalmopathy patients had moderate-to-severe active disease, CAS ≥3, NOSPECS ≥4, and disease duration under 3 months. Exclusion followed for patients with uncontrolled infection, other autoimmune disease, pregnancy or lactation. The PBMCs had their origin in 10 ml of fresh peripheral blood. Broader study findings: Blood also carried most thyroid clonotypes expanded above 0.001.

Authors of the study amplified TCR beta CDR3 regions from RNA transcripts. The TCR CDR3 first-round RT-PCR relied on the HTBI primer set. One entry per CDR3 protein results from TCRdb running MiXCR on the multiplex PCR reads. The table has 350,000 to 450,000 distinct CDR3 sequences, over 11% seen once. The receptor's source is a man in his forties or fifties with Graves' ophthalmopathy. The genes are TRBV7-2 and TRBJ2-5; TRBD2 agrees at 7 bases. The sequenced sample was blood. The CDR3 sequence: CASSLAGGAWETQYF. In DNA form, the CDR3 reads TGTGCCAGCAGCTTAGCGGGAGGGGCTTGGGAGACCCAGTACTTC.